This T cell receptor beta chain originates from a study of T cell responses to AZD1222 COVID-19 vaccine. About the research overall: Second-dose intervals near 4 or 12 weeks were combined.

The length of the CDR3 is 16 residues. Germline assignment: CDR1 ENHRY and CDR2 SYGVKD. V trimming: 0 bases; J trimming: 6 bases; junction bases outside the gene matches: 7. Study outcomes and limitations: Scientists sampled the repertoires only once the peak T cell response had passed. Unmutated variant regions reportedly attract nearly half of all spike-specific TCRs.

Produced via immunoSEQ multiplex PCR; TCRdb's table is partial and in-frame only. The sample lists 95,000 to 150,000 clones; about 91% were seen once. Concerning this clone: What it binds is unknown.

The rearrangement uses TRBV10-3 and TRBJ2-3; 9 bases are shared with TRBD2. The sequence was obtained from an adult in good health. Sequenced material: peripheral blood, taken on day 0 of AZD1222 vaccination. CDR3 DNA: TGTGCCATCAGTGAGTCGAGGCGGGGGGGCGTCGATACGCAGTATTTT. Encoded protein: CAISESRRGGVDTQYF.